This T cell receptor beta chain was retrieved from a study of blood T cells in healthy people across ages. The CDR3 is 15 amino acids. CDR1 is LNHNV and CDR2 is YYDKDF in the germline V gene (reference sequence). The V and J ends lost 0 bases and 5 bases, in that order; junction bases with no gene match: 7. This clonotype was counted at least ten times. The target antigen is unknown. A sample-barcoded 5' primer and a J-beta primer mix were used in a second PCR of roughly 7 to 11 cycles. With 12 random nucleotides, a template-switch adaptor tagged each individual cDNA molecule. TCRdb analysed the 5' RACE reads with MiXCR anew, one entry per CDR3 protein. Of 850,000 or so distinct CDR3 sequences in the sample, less than 35% are singletons; the top ten hold roughly 17%. General study results and limits: Those diversity estimates obtained from one million T cells were thought to be underestimates. Unsorted PBMCs prevented conclusive naive versus antigen-experienced comparison.

Sequencing was performed on blood. The sequence was collected from a woman aged 80 or over in good health. The chain couples TRBV15 to TRBJ2-7; the match to TRBD2 covers 7 bases. The CDR3 sequence is CATSRDGGVSDEQYF. For the CDR3, the DNA is TGTGCCACCAGCAGAGATGGGGGGGTGTCCGACGAGCAGTACTTC.